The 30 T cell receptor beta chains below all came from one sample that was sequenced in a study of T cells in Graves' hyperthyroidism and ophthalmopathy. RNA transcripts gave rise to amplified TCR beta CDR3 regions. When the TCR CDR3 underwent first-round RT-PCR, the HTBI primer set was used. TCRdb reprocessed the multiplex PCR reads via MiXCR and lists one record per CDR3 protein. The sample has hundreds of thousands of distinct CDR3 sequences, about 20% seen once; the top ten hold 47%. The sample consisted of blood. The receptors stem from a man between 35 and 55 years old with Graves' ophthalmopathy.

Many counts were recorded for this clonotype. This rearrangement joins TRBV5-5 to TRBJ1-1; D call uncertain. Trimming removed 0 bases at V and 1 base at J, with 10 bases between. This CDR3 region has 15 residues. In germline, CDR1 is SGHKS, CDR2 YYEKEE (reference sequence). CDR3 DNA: TGTGCCAGCAGCTTGGGAGGGCTATCGAACACTGAAGCTTTCTTT. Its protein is CASSLGGLSNTEAFF.

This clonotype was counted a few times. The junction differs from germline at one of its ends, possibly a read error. This CDR3 is CVSSLRNGLAGDEQFF. The CDR3 DNA reads as TGTGTCAGCAGTTTACGGAACGGGTTAGCGGGAGATGAGCAGTTCTTC. The chain links TRBV27 to TRBJ2-1; 9 nucleotides align to TRBD2. Germline CDR1 is MNHEY and CDR2 is SMNVEV (reference sequence). The CDR3 consists of 16 residues.

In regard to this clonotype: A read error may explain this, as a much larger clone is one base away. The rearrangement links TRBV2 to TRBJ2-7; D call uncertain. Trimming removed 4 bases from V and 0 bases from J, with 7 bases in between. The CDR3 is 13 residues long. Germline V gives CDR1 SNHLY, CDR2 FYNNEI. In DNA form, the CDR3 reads TGTGCCAGCAGTGTGTACGTCTCCTACGAGCAGTACTTC. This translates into CASSVYVSYEQYF.

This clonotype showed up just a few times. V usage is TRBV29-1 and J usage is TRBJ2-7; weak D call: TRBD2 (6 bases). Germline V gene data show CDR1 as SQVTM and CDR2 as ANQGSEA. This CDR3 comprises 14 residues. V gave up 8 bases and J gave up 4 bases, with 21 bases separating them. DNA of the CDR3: TGCAGCCCCCCCGTGATAGCTAGCGAGTACGAGCAGTACTTC. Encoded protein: CSPPVIASEYEQYF.

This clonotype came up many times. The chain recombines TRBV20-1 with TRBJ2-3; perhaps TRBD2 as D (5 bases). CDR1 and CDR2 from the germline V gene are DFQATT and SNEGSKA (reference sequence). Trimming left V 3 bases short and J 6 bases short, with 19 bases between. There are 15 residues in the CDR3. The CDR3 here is CSASRGADSRDTQYF. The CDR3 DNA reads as TGCAGTGCTAGCCGTGGAGCGGATAGCAGGGATACGCAGTATTTT.

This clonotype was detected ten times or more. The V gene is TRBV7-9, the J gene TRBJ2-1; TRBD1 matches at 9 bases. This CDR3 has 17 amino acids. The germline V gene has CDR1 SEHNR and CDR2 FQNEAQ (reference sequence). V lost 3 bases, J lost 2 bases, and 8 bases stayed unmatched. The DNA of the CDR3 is TGTGCCAGCAGCTTTCCCATCCGGGACAGGGCCTACAATGAGCAGTTCTTC. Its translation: CASSFPIRDRAYNEQFF.

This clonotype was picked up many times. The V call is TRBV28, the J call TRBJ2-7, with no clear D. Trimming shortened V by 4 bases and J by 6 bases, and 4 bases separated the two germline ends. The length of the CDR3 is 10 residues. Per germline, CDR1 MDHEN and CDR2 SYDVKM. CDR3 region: CASSSLEQYF. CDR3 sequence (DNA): TGTGCCAGCAGTTCCCTCGAGCAGTACTTC.

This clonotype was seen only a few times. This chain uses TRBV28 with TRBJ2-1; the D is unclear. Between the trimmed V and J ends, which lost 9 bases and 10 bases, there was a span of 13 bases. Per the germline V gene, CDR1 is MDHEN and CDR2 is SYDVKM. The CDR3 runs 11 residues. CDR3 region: CASSSRWEQFF. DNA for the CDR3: TGTGCCAGTTCTTCCCGGTGGGAGCAGTTCTTC. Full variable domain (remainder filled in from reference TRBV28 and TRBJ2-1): DVKVTQSSRYLVKRTGEKVFLECVQDMDHENMFWYRQDPGLGLRLIYFSYDVKMKEKGDIPEGYSVSREKKERFSLILESASTNQTSMYLCASSSRWEQFFGPGTRLTVL.

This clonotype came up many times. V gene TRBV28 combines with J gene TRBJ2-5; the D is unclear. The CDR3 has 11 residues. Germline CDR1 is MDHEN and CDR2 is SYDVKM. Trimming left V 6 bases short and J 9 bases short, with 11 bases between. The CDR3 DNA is TGTGCCAGCAGCCGTGGGTGGGCCCAGTACTTC. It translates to CASSRGWAQYF. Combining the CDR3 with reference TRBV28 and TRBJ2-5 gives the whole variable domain DVKVTQSSRYLVKRTGEKVFLECVQDMDHENMFWYRQDPGLGLRLIYFSYDVKMKEKGDIPEGYSVSREKKERFSLILESASTNQTSMYLCASSRGWAQYFGPGTRLLVL.

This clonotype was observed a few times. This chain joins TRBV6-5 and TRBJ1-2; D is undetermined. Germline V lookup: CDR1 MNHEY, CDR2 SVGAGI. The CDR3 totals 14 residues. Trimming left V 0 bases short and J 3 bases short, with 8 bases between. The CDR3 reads CASSYSWTDYGYTF. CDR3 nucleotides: TGTGCCAGCAGTTACTCCTGGACGGACTATGGCTACACCTTC.

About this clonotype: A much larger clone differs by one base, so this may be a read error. The CDR3 DNA reads TGTGCCAGCAGCCCTTACACCAATGGCGGGACCGATGAGCAGTTCTTC. It translates to CASSPYTNGGTDEQFF. V usage is TRBV5-5 and J usage is TRBJ2-1, with D possibly matching TRBD2 (6 bases). V lost 4 bases, J lost 8 bases, and 22 bases lay in between. The CDR3 consists of 16 residues. Germline CDR1 reads SGHKS; CDR2 reads YYEKEE (reference sequence). Drawing the rest from reference TRBV5-5 and TRBJ2-1, the complete variable domain is DAGVTQSPTHLIKTRGQQVTLRCSPISGHKSVSWYQQVLGQGPQFIFQYYEKEERGRGNFPDRFSARQFPNYSSELNVNALLLGDSALYLCASSPYTNGGTDEQFFGPGTRLTVL.

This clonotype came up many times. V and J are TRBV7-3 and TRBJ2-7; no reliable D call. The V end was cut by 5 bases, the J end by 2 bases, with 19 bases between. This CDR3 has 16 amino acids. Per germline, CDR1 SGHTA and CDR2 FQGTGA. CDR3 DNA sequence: TGTGCCAGCAGCCCTCGTACCTCCTCAGAGGCCTACGAGCAGTACTTC. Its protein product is CASSPRTSSEAYEQYF.

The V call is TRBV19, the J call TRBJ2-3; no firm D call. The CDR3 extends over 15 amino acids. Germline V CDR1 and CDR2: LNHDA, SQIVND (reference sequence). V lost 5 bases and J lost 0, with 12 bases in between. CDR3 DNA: TGTGCCAGTAGTCGGTGGGCACCCAGCACAGATACGCAGTATTTT. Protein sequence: CASSRWAPSTDTQYF.

This chain's CDR3 is CAISVSGATNEKLFF. The CDR3 DNA follows: TGTGCCATCAGTGTCTCAGGGGCAACTAATGAAAAACTGTTTTTT. The chain is built from TRBV10-3 and TRBJ1-4; possible D gene TRBD1, 6 bases. Germline loops: CDR1 ENHRY, CDR2 SYGVKD. The V and J ends lost 4 bases and 0 bases respectively, with 9 bases between them. CDR3 size: 15 residues.

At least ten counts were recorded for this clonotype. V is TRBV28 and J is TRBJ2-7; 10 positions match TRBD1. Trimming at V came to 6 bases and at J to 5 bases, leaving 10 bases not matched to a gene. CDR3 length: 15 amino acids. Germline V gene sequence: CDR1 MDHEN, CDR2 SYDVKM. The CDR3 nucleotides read TGTGCCAGCAGAGGGGGACAGGGGATTTTTCACGAGCAGTACTTC. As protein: CASRGGQGIFHEQYF.

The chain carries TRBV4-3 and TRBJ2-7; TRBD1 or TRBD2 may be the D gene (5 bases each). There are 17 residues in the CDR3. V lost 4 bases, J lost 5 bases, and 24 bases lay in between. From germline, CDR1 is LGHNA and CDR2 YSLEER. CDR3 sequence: CASSRGWGTRGADEQYF. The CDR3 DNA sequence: TGCGCCAGCAGCCGAGGTTGGGGCACTAGAGGGGCGGACGAGCAGTACTTC.

Written as DNA, the CDR3 is TGTGCCAGCAGCTTTAACCCGGGACAGGGATTACCCCTCCACTTT. This sequence encodes CASSFNPGQGLPLHF. This chain links TRBV7-3 with TRBJ1-6, with 9 bases aligning to TRBD1. This CDR3 region has 15 residues. V was clipped by 3 bases and J by 12 bases; unmatched bases: 9. Per germline, CDR1 SGHTA and CDR2 FQGTGA.

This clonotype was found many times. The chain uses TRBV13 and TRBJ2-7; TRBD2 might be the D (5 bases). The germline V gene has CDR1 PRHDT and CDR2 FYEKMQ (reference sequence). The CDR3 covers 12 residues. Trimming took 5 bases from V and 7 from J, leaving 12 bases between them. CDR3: CASSPTAGEQYF. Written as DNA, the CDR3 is TGTGCCAGCAGCCCCACCGCGGGTGAGCAGTACTTC.

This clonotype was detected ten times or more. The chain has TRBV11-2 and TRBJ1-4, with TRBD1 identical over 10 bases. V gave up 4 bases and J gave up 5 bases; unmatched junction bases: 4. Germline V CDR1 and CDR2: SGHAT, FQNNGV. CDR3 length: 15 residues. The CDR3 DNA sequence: TGTGCCAGCAGCTCCCGGACAGGGGGGAATGAAAAACTGTTTTTT. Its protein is CASSSRTGGNEKLFF.

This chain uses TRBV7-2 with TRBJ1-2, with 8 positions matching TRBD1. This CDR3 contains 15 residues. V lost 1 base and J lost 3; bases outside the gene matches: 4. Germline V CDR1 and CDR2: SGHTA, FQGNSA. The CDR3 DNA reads TGTGCCAGCAGCTTAGGGGCAGGGGGCGACTATGGCTACACCTTC. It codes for CASSLGAGGDYGYTF.

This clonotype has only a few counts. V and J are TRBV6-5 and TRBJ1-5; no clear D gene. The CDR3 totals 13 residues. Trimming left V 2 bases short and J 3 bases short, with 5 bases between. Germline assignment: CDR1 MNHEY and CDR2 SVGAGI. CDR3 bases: TGTGCCAGCAGTTACGGGCTCAATCAGCCCCAGCATTTT. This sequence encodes CASSYGLNQPQHF.

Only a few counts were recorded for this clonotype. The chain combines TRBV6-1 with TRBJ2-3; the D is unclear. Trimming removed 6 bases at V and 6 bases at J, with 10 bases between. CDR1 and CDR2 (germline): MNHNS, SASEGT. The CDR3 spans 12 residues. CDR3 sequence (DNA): TGTGCCAGCAGGCCTCCGTGGGATACGCAGTATTTT. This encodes CASRPPWDTQYF.

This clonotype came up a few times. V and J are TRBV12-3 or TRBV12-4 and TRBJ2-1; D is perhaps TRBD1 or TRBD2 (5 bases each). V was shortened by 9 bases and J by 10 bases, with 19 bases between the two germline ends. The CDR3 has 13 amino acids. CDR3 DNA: TGTGCCAGTCACCGGGACCCCGTCGGGGAGCAGTTCTTC. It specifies CASHRDPVGEQFF.

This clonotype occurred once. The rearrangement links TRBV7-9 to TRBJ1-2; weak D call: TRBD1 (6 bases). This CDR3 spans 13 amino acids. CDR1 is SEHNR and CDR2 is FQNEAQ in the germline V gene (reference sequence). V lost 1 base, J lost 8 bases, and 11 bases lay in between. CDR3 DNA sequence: TGTGCCAGCAGCTTAGGGGGGGACAAAGGCTACACCTTC. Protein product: CASSLGGDKGYTF.

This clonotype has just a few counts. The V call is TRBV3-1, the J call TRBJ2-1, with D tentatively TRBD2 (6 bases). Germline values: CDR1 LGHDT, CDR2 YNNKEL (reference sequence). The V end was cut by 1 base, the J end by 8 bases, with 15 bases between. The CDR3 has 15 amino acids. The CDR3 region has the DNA TGTGCCAGCAGCCAAGTCGGTGGGGGAGGATATGAGCAGTTCTTC. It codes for CASSQVGGGGYEQFF.

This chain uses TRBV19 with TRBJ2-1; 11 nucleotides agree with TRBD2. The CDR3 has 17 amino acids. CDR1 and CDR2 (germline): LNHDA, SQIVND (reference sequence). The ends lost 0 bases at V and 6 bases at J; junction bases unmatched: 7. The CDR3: CASSIEAGTSGPNEQFF. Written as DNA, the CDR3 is TGTGCCAGTAGTATAGAAGCCGGGACTAGCGGCCCCAATGAGCAGTTCTTC.

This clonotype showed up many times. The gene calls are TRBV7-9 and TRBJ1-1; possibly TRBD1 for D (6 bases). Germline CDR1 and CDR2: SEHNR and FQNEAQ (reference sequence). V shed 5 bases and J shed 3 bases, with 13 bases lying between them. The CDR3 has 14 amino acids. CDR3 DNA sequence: TGTGCCAGCAGCCCGGACAGACGAGACACTGAAGCTTTCTTT. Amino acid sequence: CASSPDRRDTEAFF.

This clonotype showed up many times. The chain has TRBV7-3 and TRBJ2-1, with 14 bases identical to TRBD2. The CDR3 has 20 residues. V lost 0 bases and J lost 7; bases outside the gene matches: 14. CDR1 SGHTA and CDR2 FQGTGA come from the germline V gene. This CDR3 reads CASSLTPPGYGTSGSNEQFF. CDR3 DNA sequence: TGTGCCAGCAGCTTAACCCCCCCCGGGTACGGGACTAGCGGGAGTAATGAGCAGTTCTTC. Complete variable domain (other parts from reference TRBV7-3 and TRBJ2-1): GAGVSQTPSNKVTEKGKYVELRCDPISGHTALYWYRQSLGQGPEFLIYFQGTGAADDSGLPNDRFFAVRPEGSVSTLKIQRTERGDSAVYLCASSLTPPGYGTSGSNEQFFGPGTRLTVL.

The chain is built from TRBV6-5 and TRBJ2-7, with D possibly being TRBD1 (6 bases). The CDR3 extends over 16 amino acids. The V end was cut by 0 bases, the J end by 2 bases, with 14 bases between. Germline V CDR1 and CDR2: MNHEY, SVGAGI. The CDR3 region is CASSYSSGGGPYEQYF. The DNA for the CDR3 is TGTGCCAGCAGTTACTCGAGTGGGGGCGGCCCCTACGAGCAGTACTTC.

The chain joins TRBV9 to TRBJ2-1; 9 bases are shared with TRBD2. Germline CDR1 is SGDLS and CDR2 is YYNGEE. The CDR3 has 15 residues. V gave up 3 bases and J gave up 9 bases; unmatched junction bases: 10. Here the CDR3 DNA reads TGTGCCAGCAGCGGTAGCGGGAGAAAGCTCGGTGAGCAGTTCTTC. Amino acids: CASSGSGRKLGEQFF.